Below are 5 T cell receptor beta chains sequenced from a single sample in a study of blood T cell repertoires in COVID-19. Generated by immunoSEQ multiplex PCR, the TCRdb table keeps only in-frame clones and is missing some. The sample includes roughly 200,000 clones, roughly 94% of them seen just once. The sample taken for sequencing was peripheral blood. The receptors come from a man younger than 45 with COVID-19, enrolled during active disease.

This clone has just one count. The V and J genes are TRBV5-1 and TRBJ1-1; 9 bases map to TRBD1. The CDR3 length is 15 residues. V shed 4 bases, J shed 1 base, and the junction held 5 bases outside the gene matches. Germline V gives CDR1 SGHRS, CDR2 YFSETQ. Here the CDR3 DNA reads TGCGCCAGCAGCCCGGGGACAGGGCGGAACACTGAAGCTTTCTTT. Translating gives CASSPGTGRNTEAFF.

The chain couples TRBV5-4 to TRBJ2-5; weak D call: TRBD1 (6 bases). V was shortened by 3 bases and J by 4 bases, with 13 bases between the two germline ends. The CDR3 loop spans 14 amino acids. The germline CDR1 and CDR2 sequences are SGHNT and YYREEE (reference sequence). The DNA for the CDR3 is TGTGCCAGCAGCTCTTCGACAGGAGTAGAGACCCAGTACTTC. The encoded protein is CASSSSTGVETQYF.

This chain joins TRBV6-2 or TRBV6-3 and TRBJ2-7; 9 bases map to TRBD2. CDR3 length: 14 amino acids. CDR1 and CDR2 (germline): MNHEY, SVGEGT. V lost 7 bases to trimming and J lost 6 bases; unmatched junction nucleotides: 10. CDR3 bases: TGTGCCAGCATCCCGGCGGGACTAGCTGGCGAGCAGTACTTC. This encodes CASIPAGLAGEQYF.

The rearrangement joins TRBV6-1 to TRBJ1-5; D unresolved. In germline, CDR1 is MNHNS, CDR2 SASEGT. V lost 1 base to trimming and J lost 3 bases, with 13 bases between them. The CDR3 covers 16 residues. The CDR3 DNA sequence: TGTGCCAGCAGTGAAGGCGGGATTTCGGTCAATCAGCCCCAGCATTTT. Translated: CASSEGGISVNQPQHF.

With regard to this clone: The sample carries other DNA sequences with the same CDR3. The rearrangement links TRBV14 to TRBJ2-2, with D possibly being TRBD2 (5 bases). Germline values: CDR1 SGHDN, CDR2 FVKESK. This CDR3 contains 16 residues. The V end was cut by 2 bases, the J end by 0 bases, with 10 bases between. The CDR3 bases are TGTGCCAGCAGCCAAACTAGGATCGCGAACACCGGGGAGCTGTTTTTT. Amino acid sequence: CASSQTRIANTGELFF. The entire variable domain, with the rest obtained from reference TRBV14 and TRBJ2-2, is as follows: EAGVTQFPSHSVIEKGQTVTLRCDPISGHDNLYWYRRVMGKEIKFLLHFVKESKQDESGMPNNRFLAERTGGTYSTLKVQPAELEDSGVYFCASSQTRIANTGELFFGEGSRLTVL.